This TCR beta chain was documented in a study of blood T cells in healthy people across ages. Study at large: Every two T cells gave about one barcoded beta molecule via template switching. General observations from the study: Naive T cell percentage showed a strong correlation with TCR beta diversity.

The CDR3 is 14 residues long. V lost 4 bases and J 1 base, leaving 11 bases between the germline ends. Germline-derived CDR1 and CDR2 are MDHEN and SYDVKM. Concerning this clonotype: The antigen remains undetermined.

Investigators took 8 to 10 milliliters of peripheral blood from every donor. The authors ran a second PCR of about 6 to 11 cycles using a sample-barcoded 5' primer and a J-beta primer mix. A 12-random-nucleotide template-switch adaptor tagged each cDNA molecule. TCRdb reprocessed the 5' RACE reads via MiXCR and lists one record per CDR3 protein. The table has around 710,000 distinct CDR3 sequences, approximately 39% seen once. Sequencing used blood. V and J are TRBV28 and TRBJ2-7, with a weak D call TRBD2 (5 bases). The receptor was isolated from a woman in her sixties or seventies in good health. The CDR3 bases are TGTGCCAGCAGTTCGGGGTCTGATTCCTACGAGCAGTACTTC. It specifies CASSSGSDSYEQYF.